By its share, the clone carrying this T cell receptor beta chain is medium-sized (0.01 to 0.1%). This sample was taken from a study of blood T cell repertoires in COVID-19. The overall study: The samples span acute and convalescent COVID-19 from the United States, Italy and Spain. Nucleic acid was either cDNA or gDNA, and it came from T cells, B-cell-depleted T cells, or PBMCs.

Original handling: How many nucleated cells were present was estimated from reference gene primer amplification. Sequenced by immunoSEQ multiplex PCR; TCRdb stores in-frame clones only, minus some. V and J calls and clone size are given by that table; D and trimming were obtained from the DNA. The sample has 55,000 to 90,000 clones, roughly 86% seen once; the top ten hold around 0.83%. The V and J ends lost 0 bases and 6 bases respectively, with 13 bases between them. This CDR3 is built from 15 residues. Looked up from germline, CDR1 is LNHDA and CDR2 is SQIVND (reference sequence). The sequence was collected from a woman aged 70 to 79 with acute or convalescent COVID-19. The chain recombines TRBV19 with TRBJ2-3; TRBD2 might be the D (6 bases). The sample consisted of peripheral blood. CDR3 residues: CASSIDPVGGDTQYF. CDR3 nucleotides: TGTGCCAGTAGTATAGATCCGGTTGGGGGGGATACGCAGTATTTT.